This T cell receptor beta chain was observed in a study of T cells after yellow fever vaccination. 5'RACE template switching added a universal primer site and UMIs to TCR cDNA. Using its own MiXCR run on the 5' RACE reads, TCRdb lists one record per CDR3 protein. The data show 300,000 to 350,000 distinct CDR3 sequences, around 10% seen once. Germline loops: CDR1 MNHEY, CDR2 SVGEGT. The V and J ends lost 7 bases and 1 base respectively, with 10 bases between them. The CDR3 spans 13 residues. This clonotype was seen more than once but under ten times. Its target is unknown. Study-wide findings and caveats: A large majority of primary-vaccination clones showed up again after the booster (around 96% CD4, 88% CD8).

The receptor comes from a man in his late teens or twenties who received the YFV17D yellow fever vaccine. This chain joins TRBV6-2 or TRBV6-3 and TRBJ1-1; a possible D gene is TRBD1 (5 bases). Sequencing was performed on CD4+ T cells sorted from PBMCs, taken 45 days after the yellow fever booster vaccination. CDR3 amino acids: CASKGEGNTEAFF. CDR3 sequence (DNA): TGTGCCAGCAAAGGGGAGGGGAACACTGAAGCTTTCTTT.